These T cell receptor beta chains were read from a single sample in a study of shared clonotypes between healthy human individuals. TCRdb's copy holds only in-frame clones and misses some; the assay was immunoSEQ multiplex PCR. The sample consists of over a million clones, 95% to 97% of them appearing once. The specimen was naive CD4+ T cells sorted from blood. These receptors were collected from a man aged 25-45 years in good health. CDR3s include the opening cysteine and the closing phenylalanine or tryptophan. A D gene is named only where the DNA matches it firmly. Clone sizes are given selectively: once, few, many, or a class where the clone is expanded.

clone_size,j_call,v_call,d_call,cdr3_aa,cdr3_nt
.,TRBJ1-1,TRBV14,.,CASSQLGPSAHYTEAFF,TGTGCCAGCAGCCAATTGGGACCAAGTGCCCACTACACTGAAGCTTTCTTT
once,TRBJ1-5,TRBV6-6,.,CASLGEGEGNQPQHF,TGTGCCAGCCTTGGTGAGGGGGAGGGCAATCAGCCCCAGCATTTT
.,TRBJ1-5,TRBV6-5,TRBD1,CASSYSGQGGQPQHF,TGTGCCAGCAGTTACTCAGGACAGGGAGGGCAGCCCCAGCATTTT
.,TRBJ2-7,TRBV9,.,CASSVAGSYEQYF,TGTGCCAGCAGCGTAGCTGGGTCCTACGAGCAGTACTTC
.,TRBJ2-3,TRBV5-1,.,CASSLDNRATTDTQYF,TGCGCCAGCAGCTTGGATAACAGGGCCACCACAGATACGCAGTATTTT
.,TRBJ2-3,TRBV9,.,CASSVGQGFTDTQYF,TGTGCCAGCAGCGTGGGTCAGGGATTCACAGATACGCAGTATTTT
once,TRBJ2-7,TRBV5-4,TRBD2,CASSLPAGEGYEQYF,TGTGCCAGCAGCTTGCCAGCGGGAGAAGGCTACGAGCAGTACTTC
.,TRBJ1-3,TRBV19,.,CASSPRDNRLYF,TGTGCCAGTTCCCCCCGGGACAACCGATTATATTTT
.,TRBJ2-7,TRBV5-1,TRBD1,CASSFLLQGASSYEQYF,TGCGCCAGCAGCTTTTTGTTACAGGGGGCGTCTAGCTACGAGCAGTACTTC
.,TRBJ1-2,TRBV7-9,.,CASSLASGNPVGYTF,TGTGCCAGCAGCTTAGCGTCAGGGAACCCGGTTGGCTACACCTTC
once,TRBJ2-3,TRBV5-1,.,CASSFEPVDTQYF,TGCGCCAGCAGCTTCGAGCCGGTGGATACGCAGTATTTT
.,TRBJ2-1,TRBV14,TRBD1,CASSQADRAGGEQFF,TGTGCCAGCAGCCAAGCCGACAGGGCTGGTGGTGAGCAGTTCTTC
.,TRBJ2-3,TRBV28,.,CASSGSGDTDTQYF,TGTGCCAGCAGTGGGTCAGGGGACACAGATACGCAGTATTTT
.,TRBJ1-5,TRBV7-9,.,CASSLWKQELNQPQHF,TGTGCCAGCAGCTTATGGAAACAAGAACTCAATCAGCCCCAGCATTTT
.,TRBJ2-5,TRBV5-4,.,CASSSQSRYQETQYF,TGTGCCAGCAGCTCACAAAGCAGGTACCAAGAGACCCAGTACTTC
.,TRBJ1-3,TRBV28,.,CASSFVDRNTIYF,TGTGCCAGCAGTTTTGTAGACCGAAACACCATATATTTT
.,TRBJ2-1,TRBV19,TRBD2,CASSIGPSGADEQFF,TGTGCCAGTAGTATCGGCCCTAGCGGGGCGGATGAGCAGTTCTTC
.,TRBJ2-7,TRBV28,TRBD2,CASSYLTSGSSNEQYF,TGTGCCAGCAGTTACCTTACTAGCGGGAGTAGCAACGAGCAGTACTTC
once,TRBJ1-1,TRBV9,.,CASSVLDTNTEAFF,TGTGCCAGCAGCGTCTTGGACACGAACACTGAAGCTTTCTTT
.,TRBJ2-7,TRBV18,.,CASSPARVTHYEQYF,TGTGCCAGCTCACCAGCGAGGGTCACCCACTACGAGCAGTACTTC
.,TRBJ2-1,TRBV7-6,TRBD2,CASSFLPPSTSGSYNEQFF,TGTGCCAGCAGCTTCCTTCCACCTTCTACTAGCGGGAGCTACAATGAGCAGTTCTTC
.,TRBJ2-5,TRBV29-1,TRBD2,CSVGTSGRWETQYF,TGCAGCGTTGGGACTAGCGGGAGGTGGGAGACCCAGTACTTC
.,TRBJ2-7,TRBV29-1,.,CSVRHVGNEQYF,TGCAGCGTCCGACACGTAGGTAACGAGCAGTACTTC
once,TRBJ2-1,TRBV13,.,CASSSSDRGRNYNEQFF,TGTGCCAGCAGCTCATCTGATCGGGGGAGAAACTACAATGAGCAGTTCTTC
.,TRBJ2-3,TRBV5-4,.,CASSSKGGSTQYF,TGTGCCAGCAGCTCTAAAGGTGGTAGTACGCAGTATTTT
.,TRBJ2-3,TRBV4-3,TRBD2,CASSQDEAGVTDTQYF,TGCGCCAGCAGCCAAGATGAAGCGGGAGTAACAGATACGCAGTATTTT
once,TRBJ2-5,TRBV29-1,.,CTGGGRVQETQYF,TGCACAGGGGGCGGGAGGGTCCAAGAGACCCAGTACTTC
.,TRBJ2-3,TRBV5-1,.,CASSLKAASTDTQYF,TGCGCCAGCAGCTTGAAGGCAGCCAGCACAGATACGCAGTATTTT
.,TRBJ2-1,TRBV29-1,.,CSVELFGGRVNEQFF,TGCAGCGTTGAATTGTTCGGGGGTAGGGTCAATGAGCAGTTCTTC
.,TRBJ2-7,TRBV2,TRBD2,CASSERGGRVENF,TGTGCCAGCAGTGAAAGGGGCGGGAGGGTCGAGAACTTC